One and the same sample provided the 17 T cell receptor beta chains below, sequenced in a study of T cell responses to AZD1222 COVID-19 vaccine (dated by TCRdb to the early 2020s). In the paper's terms, the time point label means: baseline before first vaccination. Libraries were constructed by the immunoSEQ multiplex PCR assay. Not all clones reach the TCRdb copy of this immuneACCESS table, which keeps in-frame sequences only. Checked studies attribute under half of the gap to unresolved V genes and leave the rest unexplained. The sample contains around 99,000 clones, roughly 90% of them found a single time. Together, the top ten hold less than 8% of the sample. The sample here was peripheral blood, taken on day 0 of AZD1222 vaccination. Every receptor here comes from an adult in good health.

The rearrangement joins TRBV19 to TRBJ1-1; D ambiguous. Germline loops: CDR1 LNHDA, CDR2 SQIVND (reference sequence). The germline V and J ends were trimmed by 5 bases and 0 bases, with 4 bases remaining between them. CDR3 length equals 12 residues. The CDR3 nucleotides read TGTGCCAGTAGTGCACTGAACACTGAAGCTTTCTTT. It yields the protein CASSALNTEAFF.

The chain has TRBV7-3 and TRBJ2-2; 8 bases are shared with TRBD2. Germline CDR1 reads SGHTA; CDR2 reads FQGTGA. CDR3 size: 16 residues. The V and J ends lost 5 bases and 5 bases, in that order; junction bases with no gene match: 10. The CDR3: CASSQSGSRGTGELFF. The DNA for the CDR3 is TGTGCCAGCAGCCAAAGCGGGAGTAGGGGGACCGGGGAGCTGTTTTTT.

The rearrangement uses TRBV24-1 and TRBJ2-2, with 8 bases matching TRBD1. The trim removed 0 bases at V and 4 bases at J, leaving 3 bases unmatched. This CDR3 is built from 16 residues. Germline lookup yields CDR1 KGHDR and CDR2 SFDVKD. CDR3 protein: CATSDLEGTGTGELFF. CDR3 coding DNA: TGTGCCACCAGTGATTTGGAGGGGACAGGCACCGGGGAGCTGTTTTTT.

The chain is built from TRBV7-2 and TRBJ2-2; tentatively, D is TRBD2 (5 bases). Between the trimmed V and J ends, which lost 3 bases and 0 bases, there was a span of 8 bases. The length of the CDR3 is 15 residues. Germline V gene lookup returns CDR1 SGHTA and CDR2 FQGNSA. The chain's CDR3 is CASSFQAANTGELFF. The CDR3 DNA is TGTGCCAGCAGCTTTCAAGCGGCGAACACCGGGGAGCTGTTTTTT.

The chain combines TRBV18 with TRBJ2-7, with D possibly being TRBD2 (5 bases). The CDR3 is 13 residues long. Germline V gene sequence: CDR1 KGHSH, CDR2 LQKENI. Trimming took 6 bases from V and 3 from J, leaving 12 bases between them. The CDR3 region is CASSGAEIYEQYF. The CDR3 region has the DNA TGTGCCAGCTCTGGAGCGGAGATCTACGAGCAGTACTTC. The full variable domain, with the rest looked up from reference TRBV18 and TRBJ2-7, is NAGVMQNPRHLVRRRGQEARLRCSPMKGHSHVYWYRQLPEEGLKFMVYLQKENIIDESGMPKERFSAEFPKEGPSILRIQQVVRGDSAAYFCASSGAEIYEQYFGPGTRLTVT.

V is TRBV6-4 and J is TRBJ1-6; the match to TRBD1 covers 9 bases. Germline trimming cut 0 bases from V and 7 bases from J; bases unmatched to any gene: 1. The CDR3 totals 15 residues. Germline V gene data show CDR1 as MRHNA and CDR2 as SNTAGT. The CDR3 sequence: CASSDSGQGNSPLHF. The CDR3 region has the DNA TGTGCCAGCAGTGACTCGGGACAGGGAAATTCACCCCTCCACTTT.

This chain joins TRBV28 and TRBJ1-2; 11 bases are a match to TRBD1. Trimming at V came to 7 bases and at J to 6 bases, leaving 10 bases not matched to a gene. Germline V CDR1 and CDR2: MDHEN, SYDVKM. The CDR3 is 15 amino acids. CDR3 loop: CASILGGQGAHGYTF. The CDR3 DNA sequence: TGTGCCAGCATACTAGGAGGACAGGGGGCGCATGGCTACACCTTC.

Comment on this clone: In this CDR3 the conserved last residue, phenylalanine or tryptophan, is missing, so a read error is likely. No DNA is shown, since the ends of the CDR3 on it are uncertain; the CDR3 is the one TCRdb lists. The chain employs TRBV3-1 (or the pseudogene TRBV3-2) and TRBJ1-6. CDR1 is LGHDT and CDR2 is YNNKEL in the germline V gene (reference sequence). Inclusive of both ends, the CDR3 amounts to 10 amino acids. The CDR3 protein is CASSQDGPGL.

The chain links TRBV5-1 to TRBJ2-5; D remains ambiguous. There are 12 residues in the CDR3. From germline, CDR1 is SGHRS and CDR2 YFSETQ. The V gene lost 6 bases and the J gene lost 3 bases, with 9 bases spanning the gap. CDR3 amino acids: CASTLGKETQYF. CDR3 DNA: TGCGCCAGCACCCTGGGGAAAGAGACCCAGTACTTC.

The chain's CDR3 is CASSRNREAFF. CDR3 bases: TGTGCCAGCAGTCGTAATCGTGAAGCTTTCTTT. This rearrangement joins TRBV28 to TRBJ1-1; no reliable D call. The germline CDR1 and CDR2 sequences are MDHEN and SYDVKM. Trimming removed 5 bases at V and 7 bases at J, with 8 bases between. This CDR3 comprises 11 residues.

This chain uses TRBV7-3 with TRBJ2-7; 8 nucleotides line up with TRBD1. Germline CDR1 reads SGHTA; CDR2 reads FQGTGA. The CDR3 runs to 14 residues. V lost 5 bases and J lost 6; bases outside the gene matches: 9. The CDR3, as DNA: TGTGCCAGCAGCGCCTCGGACAGGGCGGCCGAGCAGTACTTC. The encoded protein is CASSASDRAAEQYF.

The V call is TRBV3-1 (or the pseudogene TRBV3-2), the J call TRBJ1-2; D is perhaps TRBD1 (6 bases). The CDR3 totals 16 residues. V shed 0 bases and J shed 7 bases, with 18 bases lying between them. CDR1 and CDR2 (germline): LGHDT, YNNKEL (reference sequence). Here the CDR3 reads CASSQEGGGRGAGYTF. DNA of the CDR3: TGTGCCAGCAGCCAAGAAGGAGGGGGTAGAGGTGCTGGCTACACCTTC.

On this clone itself: An end of the junction does not agree with germline; a read error may underlie this. This chain connects TRBV5-1 to TRBJ1-5; tentative D call: TRBD1 (6 bases). The CDR3 runs 14 residues. CDR1 is SGHRS and CDR2 is YFSETQ in the germline V gene. In nucleotides, the CDR3 is TGCGCCAGCTCAAGAGCCGGGGGCAACCAGCCCCAGCATTTT. It translates to CASSRAGGNQPQHF.

The chain recombines TRBV27 with TRBJ1-3; 9 bases are shared with TRBD1. CDR1 MNHEY and CDR2 SMNVEV come from the germline V gene (reference sequence). Losses at the gene ends were 8 bases for V and 0 bases for J; bases not matched to a gene: 8. The length of the CDR3 is 16 residues. The CDR3 spells CASGLGQGSSGNTIYF. The CDR3 bases are TGTGCCAGCGGCTTAGGACAGGGGAGCTCTGGAAACACCATATATTTT.

This rearrangement joins TRBV27 to TRBJ1-2; TRBD1 aligns across 7 bases. V was clipped by 2 bases and J by 5 bases; unmatched bases: 2. The germline gives CDR1 MNHEY, CDR2 SMNVEV (reference sequence). This CDR3 has 13 residues. CDR3 sequence: CASSLNRGYGYTF. The CDR3 DNA sequence: TGTGCCAGCAGTTTAAACAGGGGTTATGGCTACACCTTC.

This clone occurred once. This sequence joins TRBV19 and TRBJ1-2; 8 nucleotides line up with TRBD1. V gave up 7 bases and J gave up 6 bases; unmatched junction bases: 10. Germline CDR1 is LNHDA and CDR2 is SQIVND (reference sequence). The CDR3 loop spans 14 amino acids. Here the CDR3 DNA reads TGTGCCAGTACCCATCCCCGACAGGGGCATGGCTACACCTTC. Amino acids: CASTHPRQGHGYTF. The complete variable domain, with remaining parts taken from reference TRBV19 and TRBJ1-2, reads DGGITQSPKYLFRKEGQNVTLSCEQNLNHDAMYWYRQDPGQGLRLIYYSQIVNDFQKGDIAEGYSVSREKKESFPLTVTSAQKNPTAFYLCASTHPRQGHGYTFGSGTRLTVV.

This clone appeared a single time. The V call is TRBV15, the J call TRBJ1-5; 9 bases are shared with TRBD1. Germline CDR1 LNHNV, CDR2 YYDKDF (reference sequence). CDR3 length: 17 residues. V was clipped by 3 bases and J by 2 bases; unmatched bases: 8. The CDR3 loop reads CATSRTGGAYRNQPQHF. Written as DNA, the CDR3 is TGTGCCACCAGCAGGACAGGGGGGGCTTATCGCAATCAGCCCCAGCATTTT.